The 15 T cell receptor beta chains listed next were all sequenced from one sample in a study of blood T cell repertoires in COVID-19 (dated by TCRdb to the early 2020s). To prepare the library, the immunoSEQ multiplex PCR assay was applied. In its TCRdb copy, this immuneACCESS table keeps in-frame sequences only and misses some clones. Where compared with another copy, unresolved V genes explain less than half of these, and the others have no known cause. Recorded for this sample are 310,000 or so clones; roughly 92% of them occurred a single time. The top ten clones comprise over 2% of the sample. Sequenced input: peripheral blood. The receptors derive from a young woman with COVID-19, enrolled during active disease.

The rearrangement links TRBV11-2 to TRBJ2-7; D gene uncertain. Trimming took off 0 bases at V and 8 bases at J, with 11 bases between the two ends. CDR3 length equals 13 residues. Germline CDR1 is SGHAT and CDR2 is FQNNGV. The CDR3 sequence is CASSLEEIEQQYF. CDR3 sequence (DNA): TGTGCCAGCAGCTTAGAGGAGATCGAACAGCAGTACTTC.

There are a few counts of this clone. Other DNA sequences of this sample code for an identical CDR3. The CDR3 DNA sequence: TGTGCCAGCAGTTTGGAGGGGTGGGAGCAGTTCTTC. Translated: CASSLEGWEQFF. V usage is TRBV12-3 or TRBV12-4 and J usage is TRBJ2-1, with TRBD2 as a possible D gene (6 bases). This CDR3 region has 12 residues. Trimming took off 3 bases at V and 10 bases at J, with 10 bases between the two ends.

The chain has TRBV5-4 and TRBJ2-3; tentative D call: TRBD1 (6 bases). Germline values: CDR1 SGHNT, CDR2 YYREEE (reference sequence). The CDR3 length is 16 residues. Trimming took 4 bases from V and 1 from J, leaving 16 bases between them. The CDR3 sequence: CASSANTGIRTDTQYF. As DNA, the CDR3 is TGTGCCAGCAGCGCTAACACAGGGATACGCACAGATACGCAGTATTTT.

The CDR3 region is CASSQDYRGNNQPQHF. CDR3 sequence (DNA): TGTGCCAGCAGCCAAGATTATCGGGGGAACAATCAGCCCCAGCATTTT. The rearrangement uses TRBV3-1 (or the pseudogene TRBV3-2) and TRBJ1-5, with TRBD1 as a possible D gene (5 bases). CDR1 and CDR2 from the germline V gene are LGHDT and YNNKEL (reference sequence). V gave up 0 bases and J gave up 3 bases, with 12 bases separating them. CDR3 length equals 16 residues.

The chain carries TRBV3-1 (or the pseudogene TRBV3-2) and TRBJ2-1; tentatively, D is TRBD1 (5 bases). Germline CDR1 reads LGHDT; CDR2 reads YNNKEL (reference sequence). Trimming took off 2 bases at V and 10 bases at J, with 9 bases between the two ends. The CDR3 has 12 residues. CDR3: CASSQRRTEQFF. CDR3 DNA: TGTGCCAGCAGCCAACGACGGACAGAGCAGTTCTTC.

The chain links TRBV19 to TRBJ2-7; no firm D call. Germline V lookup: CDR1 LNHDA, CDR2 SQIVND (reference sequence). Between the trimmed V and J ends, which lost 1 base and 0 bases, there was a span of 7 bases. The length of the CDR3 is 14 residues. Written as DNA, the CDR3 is TGTGCCAGTAGTATAGTCGGTGGCTCCTACGAGCAGTACTTC. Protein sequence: CASSIVGGSYEQYF.

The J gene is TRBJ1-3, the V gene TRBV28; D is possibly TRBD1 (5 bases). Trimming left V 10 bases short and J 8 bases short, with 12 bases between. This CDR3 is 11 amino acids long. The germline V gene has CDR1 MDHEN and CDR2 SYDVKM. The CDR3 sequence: CATVREYTIYF. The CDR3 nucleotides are TGTGCCACGGTCAGGGAATACACCATATATTTT.

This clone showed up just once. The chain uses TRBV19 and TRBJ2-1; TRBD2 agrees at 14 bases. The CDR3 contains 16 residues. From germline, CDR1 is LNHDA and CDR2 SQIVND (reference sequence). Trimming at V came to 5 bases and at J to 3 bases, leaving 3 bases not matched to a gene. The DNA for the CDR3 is TGTGCCAGTAGTCTAGGGACTAGCGGGAGCTACAATGAGCAGTTCTTC. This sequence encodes CASSLGTSGSYNEQFF.

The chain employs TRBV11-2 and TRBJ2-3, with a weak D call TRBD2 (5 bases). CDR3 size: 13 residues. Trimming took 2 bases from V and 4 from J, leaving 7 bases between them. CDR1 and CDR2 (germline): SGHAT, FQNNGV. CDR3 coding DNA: TGTGCCAGCAGCTTAAACGGGGCAGATACGCAGTATTTT. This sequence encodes CASSLNGADTQYF.

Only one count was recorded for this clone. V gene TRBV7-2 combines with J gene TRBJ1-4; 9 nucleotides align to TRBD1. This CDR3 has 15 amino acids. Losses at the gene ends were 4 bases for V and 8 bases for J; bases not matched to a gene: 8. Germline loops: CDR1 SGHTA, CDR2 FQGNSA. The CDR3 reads CASSSNRGPGEKLFF. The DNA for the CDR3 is TGTGCCAGCAGCTCCAACAGGGGGCCAGGGGAAAAACTGTTTTTT.

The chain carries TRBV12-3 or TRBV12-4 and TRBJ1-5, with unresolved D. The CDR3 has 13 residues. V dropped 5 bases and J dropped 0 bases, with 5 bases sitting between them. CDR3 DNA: TGTGCCAGCAGTCAGAATAGCAATCAGCCCCAGCATTTT. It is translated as CASSQNSNQPQHF.

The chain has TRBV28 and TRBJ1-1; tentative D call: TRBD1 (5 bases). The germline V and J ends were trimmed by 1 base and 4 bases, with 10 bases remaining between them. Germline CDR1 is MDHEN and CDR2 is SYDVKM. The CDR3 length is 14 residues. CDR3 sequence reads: CASSLFGGITEAFF. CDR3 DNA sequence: TGTGCCAGCAGTTTATTCGGGGGGATCACTGAAGCTTTCTTT.

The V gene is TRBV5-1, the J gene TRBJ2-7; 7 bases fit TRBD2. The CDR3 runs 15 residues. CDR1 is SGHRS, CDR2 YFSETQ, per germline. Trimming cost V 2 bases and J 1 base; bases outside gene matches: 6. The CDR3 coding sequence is TGCGCCAGCAGCTTTTTAGCGGGTCTATCCTACGAGCAGTACTTC. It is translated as CASSFLAGLSYEQYF.

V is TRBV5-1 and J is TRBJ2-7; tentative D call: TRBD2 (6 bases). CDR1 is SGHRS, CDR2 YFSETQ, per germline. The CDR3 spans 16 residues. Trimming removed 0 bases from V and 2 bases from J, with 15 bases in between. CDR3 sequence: CASSLGGGGAPYEQYF. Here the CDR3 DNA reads TGCGCCAGCAGCTTGGGAGGTGGAGGGGCTCCCTACGAGCAGTACTTC.

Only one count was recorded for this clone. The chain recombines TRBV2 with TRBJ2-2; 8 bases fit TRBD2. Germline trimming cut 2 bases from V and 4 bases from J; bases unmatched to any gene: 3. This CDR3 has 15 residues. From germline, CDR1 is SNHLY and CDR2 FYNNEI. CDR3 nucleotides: TGTGCCAGCAGTGAAACACGGGGGGGCACCGGGGAGCTGTTTTTT. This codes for CASSETRGGTGELFF.